A selection of T cell receptor beta chains follows, all from one sample in a study of control samples from healthy donors and cancer patients. Clones were sequenced by immunoSEQ multiplex PCR, and TCRdb holds only the in-frame ones, with some missing. This sample yields about 150,000 clones, of which over 85% are seen a single time; under 7% belongs to the top ten. The specimen sequenced was blood. The receptors were sampled from a man younger than 35 in good health. Each CDR3 is given with its conserved first and last residue. The D gene is left open where the match is weak. Size values are once, few and many counts, or a class for expanded clones, and some rows have none.

size,J,V,D,CDR3,DNA
NA,TRBJ2-1,TRBV30,TRBD2,CAWRLTSGGDNEQFF,TGTGCCTGGAGGCTTACTAGCGGAGGGGACAATGAGCAGTTCTTC
NA,TRBJ2-2,TRBV7-2,TRBD2,CASRPAGDRNTGELFF,TGTGCCAGCAGGCCTGCGGGAGACAGGAACACCGGGGAGCTGTTTTTT
NA,TRBJ2-1,TRBV6-5,TRBD1,CASSYTPTGGNEQFF,TGTGCCAGCAGTTACACCCCGACAGGGGGCAATGAGCAGTTCTTC
NA,TRBJ2-1,TRBV2,NA,CASSDALSFGNEQFF,TGTGCCAGCAGTGATGCGTTGAGTTTTGGCAATGAGCAGTTCTTC
NA,TRBJ1-4,TRBV27,TRBD1,CASSLETGYAEKLFF,TGTGCCAGCAGTTTGGAGACAGGGTATGCTGAAAAACTGTTTTTT
once,TRBJ2-7,TRBV7-2,NA,CASSLTQILREQYF,TGTGCCAGCAGCCTTACTCAGATCCTACGAGAGCAGTACTTC
NA,TRBJ1-3,TRBV29-1,NA,CSVRGTPSGNTIYF,TGCAGCGTTCGGGGGACTCCTTCTGGAAACACCATATATTTT
NA,TRBJ2-1,TRBV12-3/TRBV12-4,NA,CASSLGSRFEQFF,TGTGCCAGCAGTTTAGGTAGTAGGTTTGAGCAGTTCTTC
NA,TRBJ1-5,TRBV18,TRBD1,CASSPGTGGYSNQPQHF,TGTGCCAGCTCACCTGGGACAGGAGGATATAGCAATCAGCCCCAGCATTTT
NA,TRBJ2-2,TRBV27,TRBD1,CASTRTGDYSGELFF,TGTGCCAGCACTAGGACAGGGGATTATAGCGGGGAGCTGTTTTTT
NA,TRBJ2-3,TRBV6-4,NA,CASSDSGGPDTQYF,TGTGCCAGCAGTGACTCGGGGGGGCCAGATACGCAGTATTTT
NA,TRBJ2-1,TRBV30,NA,CAWDGTWGGEQFF,TGTGCCTGGGACGGGACCTGGGGCGGTGAGCAGTTCTTC
NA,TRBJ1-3,TRBV3-1/TRBV3-2,TRBD1,CASSRNRGRTIYF,TGTGCCAGCAGCCGGAACAGGGGGCGCACCATATATTTT
NA,TRBJ2-7,TRBV4-1,NA,CASSSTVTRAYEQYF,TGCGCCAGCAGCTCTACAGTAACCCGGGCCTACGAGCAGTACTTC
NA,TRBJ1-1,TRBV6-5,NA,CASSYSYAMNTEAFF,TGTGCCAGCAGTTACTCGTACGCCATGAACACTGAAGCTTTCTTT
once,TRBJ1-2,TRBV29-1,NA,CSVEASGVLGYTF,TGCAGCGTTGAAGCTTCCGGAGTCCTCGGCTACACCTTC
NA,TRBJ1-2,TRBV5-4,NA,CASSLGRGGQRGYTF,TGTGCCAGCAGCTTGGGTAGGGGGGGGCAGCGTGGCTACACCTTC
NA,TRBJ2-1,TRBV21-1,NA,CASSMTGEQFF,TGTGCCAGCAGCATGACCGGAGAGCAGTTCTTC
NA,TRBJ1-4,TRBV5-1,NA,CASSWAGNEKLFF,TGCGCCAGCAGTTGGGCAGGGAATGAAAAACTGTTTTTT
NA,TRBJ2-1,TRBV6-5,TRBD1,CASRQGAGNEQFF,TGTGCCAGCAGGCAGGGGGCAGGGAATGAGCAGTTCTTC
NA,TRBJ2-3,TRBV5-6,NA,CASSLVRDTQYF,TGTGCCAGCAGCTTGGTCCGAGATACGCAGTATTTT
NA,TRBJ1-1,TRBV4-1,NA,CASSQVGGWNEAFF,TGCGCCAGCAGCCAAGTAGGGGGTTGGAATGAAGCTTTCTTT
NA,TRBJ1-2,TRBV7-9,NA,CASSPGGEYWGYTF,TGTGCCAGCAGCCCTGGGGGGGAATATTGGGGCTACACCTTC
NA,TRBJ2-2,TRBV27,TRBD2,CASSSPRGGPGELFF,TGTGCCAGCAGTTCCCCCCGGGGGGGGCCCGGGGAGCTGTTTTTT
NA,TRBJ1-4,TRBV12-3/TRBV12-4,TRBD1,CASREGAQIQLFF,TGTGCCAGCAGAGAGGGGGCGCAGATCCAACTGTTTTTT
few,TRBJ2-3,TRBV19,NA,CATSPGRATDTQYF,TGTGCCACCTCGCCGGGCAGGGCAACAGATACGCAGTATTTT
once,TRBJ1-6,TRBV4-1,NA,CASRQLRADLSPLHF,TGCGCCAGCAGGCAGCTTAGGGCCGACCTTTCACCCCTCCACTTT
NA,TRBJ1-1,TRBV2,TRBD1,CASTVDRGNTEAFF,TGTGCCAGCACTGTGGACAGGGGGAACACTGAAGCTTTCTTT
NA,TRBJ1-1,TRBV13,NA,CASSLGRRAEAFF,TGTGCCAGCAGCTTAGGACGTAGGGCTGAAGCTTTCTTT
NA,TRBJ1-5,TRBV19,TRBD1,CASSKDRGLGNQPQHF,TGTGCCAGTAGTAAGGACAGGGGGCTTGGGAACCAGCCCCAGCATTTT
NA,TRBJ1-2,TRBV12-3/TRBV12-4,NA,CASTPGEAYGYTF,TGTGCCAGCACTCCAGGGGAGGCCTATGGCTACACCTTC
NA,TRBJ2-3,TRBV2,TRBD2,CATLLNGRASDTQYF,TGTGCCACCCTACTAAACGGGAGGGCCTCGGATACGCAGTATTTT
once,TRBJ2-2,TRBV7-8,NA,CASSLTRVVTGELFF,TGTGCCAGCAGCCTAACCAGGGTTGTCACCGGGGAGCTGTTTTTT
once,TRBJ2-5,TRBV6-1,NA,CASSEGYPYQETQYF,TGTGCCAGCAGTGAGGGCTATCCGTACCAAGAGACCCAGTACTTC
NA,TRBJ1-1,TRBV27,TRBD1,CASSLGYRTGLTSTEAFF,TGTGCCAGCAGTTTGGGGTACAGGACAGGGCTAACTAGTACTGAAGCTTTCTTT
NA,TRBJ2-3,TRBV3-1/TRBV3-2,TRBD2,CASARGTSAPWGGQYF,TGTGCCAGCGCACGAGGGACTAGCGCGCCCTGGGGTGGGCAGTATTTT
NA,TRBJ1-2,TRBV5-5,NA,CASTVNPAGLNYGYTF,TGTGCCAGCACCGTTAACCCGGCAGGCCTGAACTATGGCTACACCTTC
NA,TRBJ1-5,TRBV6-5,NA,CASSYDVPGSNQPQHF,TGTGCCAGCAGTTACGATGTACCGGGGAGCAATCAGCCCCAGCATTTT
NA,TRBJ1-3,TRBV14,TRBD1,CASSPDRSSGNTIYF,TGTGCCAGCAGCCCGGACAGGAGCTCTGGAAACACCATATATTTT
NA,TRBJ1-2,TRBV7-9,NA,CASSLWEYGYTF,TGTGCCAGCAGCTTATGGGAATATGGCTACACCTTC
NA,TRBJ1-3,TRBV6-5,NA,CASSLRASSGNTIYF,TGTGCCAGCAGTCTCAGGGCCAGCTCTGGAAACACCATATATTTT
once,TRBJ2-7,TRBV3-1/TRBV3-2,TRBD1,CASSWTGNHYEQYF,TGTGCCAGCAGCTGGACAGGGAACCACTACGAGCAGTACTTC
NA,TRBJ2-3,TRBV5-6,TRBD1,CASSFGVGGVTDTQYF,TGTGCCAGCAGCTTTGGGGTAGGGGGCGTCACAGATACGCAGTATTTT
NA,TRBJ1-1,TRBV27,NA,CASSPRGRLGNTEAFF,TGTGCCAGCAGTCCCCGGGGGAGACTAGGGAACACTGAAGCTTTCTTT
NA,TRBJ1-1,TRBV7-9,NA,CASSHVSGSGMVFPEAFF,TGTGCCAGCAGTCATGTCTCCGGGAGTGGGATGGTTTTCCCTGAAGCTTTCTTT
NA,TRBJ2-7,TRBV19,NA,CASNPGASYEQYF,TGTGCCAGTAATCCGGGGGCATCCTACGAGCAGTACTTC
NA,TRBJ1-3,TRBV4-1,NA,CASSWGQGNTIYF,TGCGCCAGCTCTTGGGGACAAGGAAACACCATATATTTT
NA,TRBJ1-4,TRBV24-1,TRBD1,CATSDGAGTGSEKLFF,TGTGCCACCAGTGATGGGGCCGGGACAGGCTCTGAAAAACTGTTTTTT
NA,TRBJ2-5,TRBV5-1,TRBD2,CASSLGLAGVGETQYF,TGCGCCAGCAGCTTGGGACTAGCGGGAGTGGGGGAGACCCAGTACTTC
NA,TRBJ2-4,TRBV11-2,TRBD2,CASSGLASGKNIQYF,TGTGCCAGCAGCGGCCTGGCTAGCGGGAAAAACATTCAGTACTTC